This TCR beta chain was found in a study of tumor and adjacent non-tumor tissue in lung cancer. A modified ARM-PCR protocol with three rounds of nested PCR amplified TCRbeta. TCRdb passed the multiplex PCR reads through MiXCR, listing each CDR3 protein once. This table has 100,000 or so distinct CDR3 sequences, over 55% appearing once. Details on this clonotype: Its antigen is unidentified. No conserved phenylalanine or tryptophan is present at the end of the CDR3, so a read error is the likely explanation.

Study-wide results and caveats: In normal lung, the top 100 clones were significantly more dominant than in tumor. Significantly higher TCR diversity was found in tumor than normal lung.

In germline, CDR1 is SGHNT, CDR2 YENEEA. V dropped 7 bases and J dropped 4 bases, with 13 bases sitting between them. The CDR3 spans 13 residues. The template was RNA from unsorted bulk tissue. This non-tumor lung sample came from over 3 cm beyond the tumor edge. Donors were chemotherapy-naive, newly diagnosed lung cancer surgical patients in China, August–late 2014. This receptor was taken from a young man with non-small cell lung cancer. Source material: distant non-tumor lung tissue. The V gene is TRBV11-3, the J gene TRBJ1-2, with D perhaps TRBD1 (5 bases). For the CDR3, the DNA is TGTGCCAGCAACGATCGGGGCCCCTATGGCTACACCTTA. This gives the protein CASNDRGPYGYTL.